The table lists the clone carrying this T cell receptor beta chain with a count of one. Its antigen is not identified. A junction boundary mismatches the germline segment, possibly from a read error. CDR1 is SGHRS, CDR2 YFSETQ, per germline. The CDR3 runs to 15 residues. The data stem from a study of tumor-infiltrating lymphocytes in primary liver carcinoma. Study context: T1-T3 N0M0 was the stage of the tumors, which were about 4.2 to 11 cm across. Whole-study findings and limits: It was tumor-adjacent and tumor-blood pairs that overlapped less than tumor region pairs did. The difference in top-250-clone fraction between tumors and blood was significant, favoring tumors (p = 0.039). Only about 7.5-24% of top clones showed up in all five tumor regions.

The authors made TCR beta cDNA from 500 ng total RNA with a constant-region primer. Construction of TCR beta libraries relied on three successive nested multiplex PCR rounds employing slightly modified ARM-PCR. TRBV1-TRBV30 forward primers paired with a C-beta reverse primer were used in the first two PCR rounds, which ran roughly 9 cycles each. One entry per CDR3 protein results from TCRdb running MiXCR on the multiplex PCR reads. The table shows about 30,000 distinct CDR3 sequences, with around 70% occurring only once. Co-extraction of RNA and DNA was performed on roughly 20-31 mg of unsorted bulk tissue.

The rearrangement uses TRBV5-1 and TRBJ2-2; a weak D match, TRBD2 (5 bases). The TCR originated in a woman aged 25 to 39 with primary liver carcinoma and hepatitis B virus infection. Source material: liver tumor tissue from sampling region 3. This sample's subset: tumor region T3, left-lateral pole. CDR3 residues: CASSFDLANIGELFF. CDR3 sequence (DNA): TGCGCTAGCAGCTTTGACCTAGCTAACATCGGGGAGCTGTTTTTT.